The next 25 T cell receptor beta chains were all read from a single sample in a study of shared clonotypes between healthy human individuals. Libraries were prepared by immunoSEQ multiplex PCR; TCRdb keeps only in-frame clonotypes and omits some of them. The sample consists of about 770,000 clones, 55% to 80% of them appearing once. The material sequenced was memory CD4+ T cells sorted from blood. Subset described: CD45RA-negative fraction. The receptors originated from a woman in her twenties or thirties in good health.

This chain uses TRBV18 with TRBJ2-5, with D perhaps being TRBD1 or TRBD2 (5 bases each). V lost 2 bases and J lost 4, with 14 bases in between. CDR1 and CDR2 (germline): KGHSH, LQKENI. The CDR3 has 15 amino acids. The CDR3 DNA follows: TGTGCCAGCTCACCAGGGACCGGGCGACCAGAGACCCAGTACTTC. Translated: CASSPGTGRPETQYF.

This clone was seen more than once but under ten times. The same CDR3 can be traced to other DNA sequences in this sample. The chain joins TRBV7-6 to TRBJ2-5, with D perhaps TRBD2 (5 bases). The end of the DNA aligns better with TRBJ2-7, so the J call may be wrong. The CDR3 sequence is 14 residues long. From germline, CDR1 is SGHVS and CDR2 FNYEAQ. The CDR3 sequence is CASSLQRDSYEQYF. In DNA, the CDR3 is TGTGCCAGCAGCTTGCAACGGGACTCCTACGAGCAGTACTTC.

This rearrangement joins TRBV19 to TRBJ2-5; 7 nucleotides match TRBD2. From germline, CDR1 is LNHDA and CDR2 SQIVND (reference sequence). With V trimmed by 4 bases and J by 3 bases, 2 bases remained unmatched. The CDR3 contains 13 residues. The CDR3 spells CASSTSGKETQYF. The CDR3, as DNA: TGTGCCAGTAGTACTAGCGGCAAAGAGACCCAGTACTTC.

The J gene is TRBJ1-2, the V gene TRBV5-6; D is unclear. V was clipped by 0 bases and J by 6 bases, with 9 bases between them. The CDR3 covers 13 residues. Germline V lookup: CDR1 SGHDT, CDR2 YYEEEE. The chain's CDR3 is CASSLGLRDGYTF. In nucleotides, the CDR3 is TGTGCCAGCAGCTTGGGGCTACGGGATGGCTACACCTTC.

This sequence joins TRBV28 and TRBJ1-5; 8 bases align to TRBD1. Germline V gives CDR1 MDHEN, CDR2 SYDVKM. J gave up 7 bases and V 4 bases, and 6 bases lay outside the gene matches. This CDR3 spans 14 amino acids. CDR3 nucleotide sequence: TGTGCCAGCAGTTCCGGACAGGGAAAACAGCCCCAGCATTTT. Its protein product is CASSSGQGKQPQHF.

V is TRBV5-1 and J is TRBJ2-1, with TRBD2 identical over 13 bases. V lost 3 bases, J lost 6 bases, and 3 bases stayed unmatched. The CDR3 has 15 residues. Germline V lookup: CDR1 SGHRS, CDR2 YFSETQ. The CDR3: CASSYTSGRANEQFF. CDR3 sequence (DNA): TGCGCCAGCAGCTATACTAGCGGGAGGGCCAATGAGCAGTTCTTC.

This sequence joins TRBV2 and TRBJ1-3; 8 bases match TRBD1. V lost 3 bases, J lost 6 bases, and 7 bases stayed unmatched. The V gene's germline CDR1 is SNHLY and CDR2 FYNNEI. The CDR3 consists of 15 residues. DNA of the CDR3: TGTGCCAGCAGTGATGCTCCAGGGGGCCTAAACACCATATATTTT. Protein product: CASSDAPGGLNTIYF.

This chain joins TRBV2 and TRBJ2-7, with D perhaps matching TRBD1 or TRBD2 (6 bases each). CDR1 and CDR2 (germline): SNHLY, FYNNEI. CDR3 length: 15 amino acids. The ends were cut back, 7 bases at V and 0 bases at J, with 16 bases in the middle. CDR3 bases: TGTGCCAGCAAGGATAGGGGGGCCAGCTCCTACGAGCAGTACTTC. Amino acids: CASKDRGASSYEQYF.

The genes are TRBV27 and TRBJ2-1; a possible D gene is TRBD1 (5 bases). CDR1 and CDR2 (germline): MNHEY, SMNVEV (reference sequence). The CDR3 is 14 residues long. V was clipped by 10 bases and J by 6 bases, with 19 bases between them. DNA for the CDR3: TGTGCCACCCTAAAGCAGGGATTGATCAATGAGCAGTTCTTC. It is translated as CATLKQGLINEQFF.

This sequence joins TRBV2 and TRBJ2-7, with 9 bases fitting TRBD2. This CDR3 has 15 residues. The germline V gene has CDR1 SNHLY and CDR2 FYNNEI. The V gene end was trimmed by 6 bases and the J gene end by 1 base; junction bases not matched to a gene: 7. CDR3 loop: CASRSPLAGSYEQYF. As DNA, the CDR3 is TGTGCCAGCAGGTCGCCCCTAGCGGGGTCCTACGAGCAGTACTTC.

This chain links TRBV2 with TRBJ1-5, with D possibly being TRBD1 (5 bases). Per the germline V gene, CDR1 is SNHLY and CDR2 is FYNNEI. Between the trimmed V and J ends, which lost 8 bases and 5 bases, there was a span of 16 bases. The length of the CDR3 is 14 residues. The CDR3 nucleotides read TGTGCCAGCCTTAGAGACAGATGGGATCAGCCCCAGCATTTT. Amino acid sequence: CASLRDRWDQPQHF.

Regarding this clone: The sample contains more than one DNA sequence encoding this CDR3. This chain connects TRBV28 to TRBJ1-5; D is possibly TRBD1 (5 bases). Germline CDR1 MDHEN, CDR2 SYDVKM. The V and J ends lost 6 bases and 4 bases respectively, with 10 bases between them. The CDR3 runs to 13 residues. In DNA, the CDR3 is TGTGCCAGCAGCTTTCAGGGAAATCAGCCCCAGCATTTT. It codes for CASSFQGNQPQHF. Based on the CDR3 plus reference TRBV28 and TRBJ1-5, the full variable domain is DVKVTQSSRYLVKRTGEKVFLECVQDMDHENMFWYRQDPGLGLRLIYFSYDVKMKEKGDIPEGYSVSREKKERFSLILESASTNQTSMYLCASSFQGNQPQHFGDGTRLSIL.

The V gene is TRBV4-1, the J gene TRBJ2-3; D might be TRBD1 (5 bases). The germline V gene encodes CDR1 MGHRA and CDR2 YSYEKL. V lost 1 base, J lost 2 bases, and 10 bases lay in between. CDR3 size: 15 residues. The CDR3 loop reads CASSQAGMATDTQYF. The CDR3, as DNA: TGCGCCAGCAGCCAAGCAGGGATGGCCACAGATACGCAGTATTTT.

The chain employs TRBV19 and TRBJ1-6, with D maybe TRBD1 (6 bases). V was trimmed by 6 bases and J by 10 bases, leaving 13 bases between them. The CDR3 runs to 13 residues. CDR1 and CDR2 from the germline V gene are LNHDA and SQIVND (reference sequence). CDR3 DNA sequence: TGTGCCAGTAGGGCCGTGGACAGATCACCCCTCCACTTT. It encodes CASRAVDRSPLHF.

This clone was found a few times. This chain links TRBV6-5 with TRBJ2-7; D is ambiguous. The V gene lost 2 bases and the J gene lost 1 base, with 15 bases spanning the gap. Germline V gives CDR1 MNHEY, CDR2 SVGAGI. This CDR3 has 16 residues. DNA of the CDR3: TGTGCCAGCAGTTACCTCACCACCCTTCATTCCTACGAGCAGTACTTC. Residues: CASSYLTTLHSYEQYF.

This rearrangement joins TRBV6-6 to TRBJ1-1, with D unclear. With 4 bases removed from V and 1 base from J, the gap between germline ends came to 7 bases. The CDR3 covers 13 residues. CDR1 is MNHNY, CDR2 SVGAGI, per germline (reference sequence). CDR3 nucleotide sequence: TGTGCCAGCAGTTTTTCGCAGAACACTGAAGCTTTCTTT. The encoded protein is CASSFSQNTEAFF.

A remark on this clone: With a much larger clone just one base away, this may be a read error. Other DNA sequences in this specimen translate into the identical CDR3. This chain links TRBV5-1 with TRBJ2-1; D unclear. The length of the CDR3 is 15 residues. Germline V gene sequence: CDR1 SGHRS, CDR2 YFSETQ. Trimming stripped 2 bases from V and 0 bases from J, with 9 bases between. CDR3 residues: CASSLDSNSYNEQFF. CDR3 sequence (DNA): TGCGCCAGCAGCTTAGACTCAAACTCCTACAATGAGCAGTTCTTC.

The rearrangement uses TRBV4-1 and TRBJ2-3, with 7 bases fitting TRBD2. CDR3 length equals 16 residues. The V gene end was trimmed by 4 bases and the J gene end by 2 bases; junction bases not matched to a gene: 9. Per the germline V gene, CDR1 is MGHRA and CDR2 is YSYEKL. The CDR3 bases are TGCGCCAGCAGCCTTTCGACTAGCAGATACACAGATACGCAGTATTTT. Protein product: CASSLSTSRYTDTQYF.

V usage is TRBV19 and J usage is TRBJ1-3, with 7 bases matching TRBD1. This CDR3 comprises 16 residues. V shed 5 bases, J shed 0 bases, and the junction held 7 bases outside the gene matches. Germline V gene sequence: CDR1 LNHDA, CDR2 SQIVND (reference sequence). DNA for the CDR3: TGTGCCAGTAGTCCACGGACAGGCTACTCTGGAAACACCATATATTTT. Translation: CASSPRTGYSGNTIYF.

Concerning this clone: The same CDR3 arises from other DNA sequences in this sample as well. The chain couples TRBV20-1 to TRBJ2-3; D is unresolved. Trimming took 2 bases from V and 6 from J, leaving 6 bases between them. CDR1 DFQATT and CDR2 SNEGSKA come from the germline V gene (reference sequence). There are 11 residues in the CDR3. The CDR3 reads CSARSGDTQYF. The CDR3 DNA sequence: TGCAGTGCTAGATCCGGGGATACGCAGTATTTT.

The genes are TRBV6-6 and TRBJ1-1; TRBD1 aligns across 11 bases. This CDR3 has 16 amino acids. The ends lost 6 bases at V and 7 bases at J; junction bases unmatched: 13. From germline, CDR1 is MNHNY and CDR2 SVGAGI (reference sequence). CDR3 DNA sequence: TGTGCCAGCAGCCCTAGGGGGAGGGACAGGGGGGTTGAAGCTTTCTTT. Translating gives CASSPRGRDRGVEAFF.

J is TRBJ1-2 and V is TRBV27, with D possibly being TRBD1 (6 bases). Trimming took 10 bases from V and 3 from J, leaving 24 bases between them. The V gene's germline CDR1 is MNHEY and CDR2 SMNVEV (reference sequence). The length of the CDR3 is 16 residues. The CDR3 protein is CATNPSGHPSDYGYTF. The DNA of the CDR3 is TGTGCCACTAATCCCTCGGGACACCCTAGCGACTATGGCTACACCTTC.

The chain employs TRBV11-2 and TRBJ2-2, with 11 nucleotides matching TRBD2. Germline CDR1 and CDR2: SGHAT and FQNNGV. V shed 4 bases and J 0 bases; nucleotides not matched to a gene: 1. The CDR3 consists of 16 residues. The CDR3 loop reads CASSWGLAANTGELFF. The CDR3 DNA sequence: TGTGCCAGCAGCTGGGGACTAGCGGCGAACACCGGGGAGCTGTTTTTT.

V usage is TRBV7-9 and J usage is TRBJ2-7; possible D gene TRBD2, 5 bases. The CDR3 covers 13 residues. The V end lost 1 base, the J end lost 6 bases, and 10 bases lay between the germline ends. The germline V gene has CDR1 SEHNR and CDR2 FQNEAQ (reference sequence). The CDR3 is CASSLVEGGEQYF. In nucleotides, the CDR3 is TGTGCCAGCAGCTTAGTAGAGGGTGGCGAGCAGTACTTC.

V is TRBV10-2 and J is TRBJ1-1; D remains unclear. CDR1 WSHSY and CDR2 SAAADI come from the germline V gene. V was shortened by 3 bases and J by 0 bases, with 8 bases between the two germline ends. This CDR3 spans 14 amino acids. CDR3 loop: CASSDPGMNTEAFF. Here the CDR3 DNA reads TGCGCCAGCAGTGACCCGGGAATGAACACTGAAGCTTTCTTT.